Described below is a single T cell receptor (beta chain) sequence and its context. Its specificity is not known. This entry belongs to a study of cytomegalovirus exposure and HLA in healthy donors. At the level of the study: As an earlier analysis found, about 179 million T cells yielded about 120 million unique TCR beta sequences. Study observations and caveats: Among donors in an Asian-associated ancestry cluster, a later analysis reportedly found fewer N-insertions than the roughly 700-donor mean. The authors listed approximately 150 TCR beta chains as cytomegalovirus-associated. Available immune exposure information covered CMV serostatus only.

It was with 60 Vbeta and 13 Jbeta primers that the PCR ran. Assay used: immunoSEQ multiplex PCR; TCRdb lists only in-frame clones, some missing. The profile shows 150,000 to 200,000 clones, 75% to 85% of them singletons. The CDR3 covers 14 residues. Germline trimming cut 2 bases from V and 8 bases from J; bases unmatched to any gene: 5. Germline loops: CDR1 GTSNPN, CDR2 SVGIG (reference sequence). Sample: PBMCs. This clonotype originated in a girl aged 2-10 years in good health and CMV-seropositive. The rearrangement joins TRBV30 to TRBJ1-4; TRBD1 matches 10 bases. CDR3 protein: CAWSRRTGGEKLFF. The CDR3 DNA follows: TGTGCCTGGAGTAGAAGGACAGGGGGAGAAAAACTGTTTTTT. The variable domain in full, with the rest retrieved from reference TRBV30 and TRBJ1-4, is SQTIHQWPATLVQPVGSPLSLECTVEGTSNPNLYWYRQAAGRGLQLLFYSVGIGQISSEVPQNLSASRPQDRQFILSSKKLLLSDSGFYLCAWSRRTGGEKLFFGSGTQLSVL.